This is a list of T cell receptor beta chains from one sample in a study of T cells after posttransplantation cyclophosphamide. Data came from immunoSEQ multiplex PCR; TCRdb stores just in-frame clones and leaves some out. The sample comprises over 15,000 clones, roughly 72% of which are singletons, and 25% to 35% rests with the top ten. The input for sequencing was PBMCs, taken after an allogeneic stem cell transplant with post-transplant cyclophosphamide. The receptor source for this set is a male patient aged 30 to 40 who received an allogeneic stem cell transplant from a related donor, was CMV-positive, and had acute GVHD only. Some T cells may be provided by the graft donor. CDR3s include the opening cysteine and the closing phenylalanine or tryptophan. The order of the fields is J gene, V gene, clone size, CDR3 protein. Clone size appears in some rows only: once, few, many, or a class for an expanded clone.

TRBJ2-1,TRBV10-1,-,CASSGQLSYNEQFF
TRBJ1-1,TRBV7-3,-,CASSQGARTEAFF
TRBJ2-6,TRBV5-1,-,CASSSGTGALSGANVLTF
TRBJ2-5,TRBV7-2,few,CASSLARLAGTETQYF
TRBJ1-5,TRBV19,-,CASSRGTGGLPQHF
TRBJ1-6,TRBV5-4,-,CASSQAGTGDSPLHF
TRBJ2-1,TRBV6-6,many,CASRSSDGNEQFF
TRBJ1-2,TRBV6-1,-,CASSEPWDSRGYTF
TRBJ1-4,TRBV30,-,CAWERGLNEKLFF
TRBJ1-2,TRBV29-1,-,CSVGTGSDYGYTF
TRBJ2-7,TRBV4-1,-,CASSPAGQGAGEQYF
TRBJ2-3,TRBV15,-,CATSSLQGSTDTQYF
TRBJ1-1,TRBV27,-,CASSFGTANTEAFF
TRBJ2-3,TRBV5-3,-,CASSPPTGERDTQYF
TRBJ2-7,TRBV28,-,CASNAGSTYEQYF